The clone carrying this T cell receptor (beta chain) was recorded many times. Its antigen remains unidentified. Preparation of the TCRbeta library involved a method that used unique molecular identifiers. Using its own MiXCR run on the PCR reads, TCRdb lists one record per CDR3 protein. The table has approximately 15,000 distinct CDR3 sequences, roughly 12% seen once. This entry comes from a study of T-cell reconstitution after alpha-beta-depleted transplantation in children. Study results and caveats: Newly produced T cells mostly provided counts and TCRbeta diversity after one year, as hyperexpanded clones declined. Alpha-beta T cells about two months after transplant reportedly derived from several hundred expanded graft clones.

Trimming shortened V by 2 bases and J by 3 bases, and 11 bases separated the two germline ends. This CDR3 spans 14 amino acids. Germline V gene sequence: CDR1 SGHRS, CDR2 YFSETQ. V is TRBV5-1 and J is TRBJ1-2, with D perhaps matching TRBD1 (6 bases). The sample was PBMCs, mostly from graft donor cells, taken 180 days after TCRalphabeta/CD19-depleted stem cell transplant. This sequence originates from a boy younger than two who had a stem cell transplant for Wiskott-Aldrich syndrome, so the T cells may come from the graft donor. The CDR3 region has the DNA TGCGCCAGCAGCTTCGGGAGGACAGACTATGGCTACACCTTC. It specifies CASSFGRTDYGYTF. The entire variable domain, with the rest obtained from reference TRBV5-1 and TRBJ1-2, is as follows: KAGVTQTPRYLIKTRGQQVTLSCSPISGHRSVSWYQQTPGQGLQFLFEYFSETQRNKGNFPGRFSGRQFSNSRSEMNVSTLELGDSALYLCASSFGRTDYGYTFGSGTRLTVV.